This T cell receptor beta chain was observed in a study of vaccination effects on CD4 cells after COVID-19. Study background: Sequencing in the ViraFEST assay came after antigen-specific CD4+ T cells had been expanded with viral peptide pools, which were used to stimulate PBMC. Study-wide points: Late post-vaccination, clones induced by infection and those induced by vaccine underwent marked clonal contraction. Within healthy vaccinees, only 1 of 255 vaccine-induced clones displayed cross-reactivity with common cold coronaviruses.

Clones were sequenced by immunoSEQ multiplex PCR, and TCRdb holds only the in-frame ones, with some missing. Found here are 45,000 to 60,000 clones, roughly 80% of them singletons; the top ten hold just over 3%. Following an approximately 9-day culture, CD4+ T cells were purified. In the vaccine recipients, nucleocapsid antibodies were negative and there was no prior SARS-CoV-2 infection. The germline V gene has CDR1 LNHDA and CDR2 SQIVND (reference sequence). V was cut by 4 bases and J by 4 bases, with 10 bases left in between. The CDR3 is made up of 13 amino acids. Turning to this clone: The antigen remains unidentified.

The starting material was CD4+ T cells from PBMCs cultured without peptide, obtained before COVID-19 vaccination. This clonotype was obtained from a human donor who received a COVID-19 vaccine. This sequence joins TRBV19 and TRBJ2-5; no definite D call. The CDR3 DNA sequence: TGTGCCAGTAGTAATGCAGGTTTAGAGACCCAGTACTTC. Protein: CASSNAGLETQYF.